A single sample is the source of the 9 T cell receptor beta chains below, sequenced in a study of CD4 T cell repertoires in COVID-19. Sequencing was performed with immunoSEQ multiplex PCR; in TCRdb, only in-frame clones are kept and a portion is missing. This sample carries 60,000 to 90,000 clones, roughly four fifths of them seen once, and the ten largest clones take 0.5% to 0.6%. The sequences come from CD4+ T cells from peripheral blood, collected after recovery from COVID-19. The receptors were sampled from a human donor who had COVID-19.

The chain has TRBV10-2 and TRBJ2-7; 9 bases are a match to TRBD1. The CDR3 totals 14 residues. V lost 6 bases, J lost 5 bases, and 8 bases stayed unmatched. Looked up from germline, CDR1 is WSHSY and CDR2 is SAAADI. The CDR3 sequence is CASRPPGQGHEQYF. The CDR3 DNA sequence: TGCGCCAGCAGGCCCCCGGGACAGGGCCACGAGCAGTACTTC.

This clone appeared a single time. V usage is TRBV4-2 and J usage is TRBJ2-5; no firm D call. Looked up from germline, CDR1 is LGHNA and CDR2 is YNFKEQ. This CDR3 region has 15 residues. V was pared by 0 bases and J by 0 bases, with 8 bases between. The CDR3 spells CASSQDPQYQETQYF. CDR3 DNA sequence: TGTGCCAGCAGCCAAGATCCACAGTACCAAGAGACCCAGTACTTC.

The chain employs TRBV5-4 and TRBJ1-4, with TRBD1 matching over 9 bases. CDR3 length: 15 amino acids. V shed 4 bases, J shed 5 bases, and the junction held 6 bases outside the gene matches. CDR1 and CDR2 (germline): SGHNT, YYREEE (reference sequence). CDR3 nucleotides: TGTGCCAGCAGCGACCCCGGGACAGGGAATGAAAAACTGTTTTTT. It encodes CASSDPGTGNEKLFF.

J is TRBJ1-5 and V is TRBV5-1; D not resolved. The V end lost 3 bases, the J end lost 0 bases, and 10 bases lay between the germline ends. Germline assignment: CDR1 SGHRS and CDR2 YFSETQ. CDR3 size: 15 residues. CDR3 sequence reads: CASSWVKNSNQPQHF. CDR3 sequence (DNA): TGCGCCAGCAGCTGGGTAAAGAATAGCAATCAGCCCCAGCATTTT.

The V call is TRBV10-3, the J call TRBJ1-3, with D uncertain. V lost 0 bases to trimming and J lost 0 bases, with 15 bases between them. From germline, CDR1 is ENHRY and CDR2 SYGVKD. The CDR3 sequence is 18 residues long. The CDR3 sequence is CAISESSGSPNSGNTIYF. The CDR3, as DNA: TGTGCCATCAGTGAGTCTTCGGGGTCGCCGAACTCTGGAAACACCATATATTTT.

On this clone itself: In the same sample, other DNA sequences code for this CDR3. In DNA form, the CDR3 reads TGTGCCACCAGCAGAGTTGACAGCTACGAGCAGTACTTC. Amino acid sequence: CATSRVDSYEQYF. V is TRBV15 and J is TRBJ2-7, with D perhaps matching TRBD1 (5 bases). The CDR3 totals 13 residues. Germline V gene sequence: CDR1 LNHNV, CDR2 YYDKDF (reference sequence). V lost 1 base and J 3 bases, leaving 7 bases between the germline ends.

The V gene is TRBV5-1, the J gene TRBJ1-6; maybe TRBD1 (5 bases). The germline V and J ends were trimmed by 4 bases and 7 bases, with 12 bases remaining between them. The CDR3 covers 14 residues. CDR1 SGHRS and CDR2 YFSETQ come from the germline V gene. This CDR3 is CASSLGQPNSPLHF. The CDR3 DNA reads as TGCGCCAGCAGCCTGGGGCAGCCGAATTCACCCCTCCACTTT.

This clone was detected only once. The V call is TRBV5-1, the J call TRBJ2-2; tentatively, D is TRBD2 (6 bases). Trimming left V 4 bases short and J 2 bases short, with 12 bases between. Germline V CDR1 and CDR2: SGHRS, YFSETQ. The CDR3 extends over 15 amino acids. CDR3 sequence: CASSRTGLNTGELFF. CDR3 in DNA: TGCGCCAGCAGCCGGACGGGACTCAACACCGGGGAGCTGTTTTTT. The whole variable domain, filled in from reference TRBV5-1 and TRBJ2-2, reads KAGVTQTPRYLIKTRGQQVTLSCSPISGHRSVSWYQQTPGQGLQFLFEYFSETQRNKGNFPGRFSGRQFSNSRSEMNVSTLELGDSALYLCASSRTGLNTGELFFGEGSRLTVL.

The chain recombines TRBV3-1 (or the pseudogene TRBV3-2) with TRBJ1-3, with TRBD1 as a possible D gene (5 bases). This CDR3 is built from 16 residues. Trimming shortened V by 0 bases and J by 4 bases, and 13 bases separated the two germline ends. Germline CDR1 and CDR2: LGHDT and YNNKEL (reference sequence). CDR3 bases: TGTGCCAGCAGCCAAGATTCGTCAGGGCTCGGAAACACCATATATTTT. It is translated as CASSQDSSGLGNTIYF.